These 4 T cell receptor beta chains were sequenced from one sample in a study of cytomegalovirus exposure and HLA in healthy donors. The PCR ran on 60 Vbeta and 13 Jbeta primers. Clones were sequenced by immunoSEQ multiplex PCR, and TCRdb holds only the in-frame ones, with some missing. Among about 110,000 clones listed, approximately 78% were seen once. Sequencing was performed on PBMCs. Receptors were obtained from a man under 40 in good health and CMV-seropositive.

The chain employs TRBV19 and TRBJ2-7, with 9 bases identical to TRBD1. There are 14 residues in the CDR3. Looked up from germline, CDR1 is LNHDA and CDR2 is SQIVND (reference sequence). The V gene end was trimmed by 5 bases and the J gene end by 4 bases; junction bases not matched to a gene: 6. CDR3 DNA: TGTGCCAGTAGTCCCCGGGACAGGGTATACGAGCAGTACTTC. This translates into CASSPRDRVYEQYF.

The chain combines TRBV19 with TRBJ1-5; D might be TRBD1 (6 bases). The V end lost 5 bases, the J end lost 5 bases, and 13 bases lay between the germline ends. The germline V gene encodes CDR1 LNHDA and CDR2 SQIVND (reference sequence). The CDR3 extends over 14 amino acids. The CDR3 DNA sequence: TGTGCCAGTAGTCAGCAGGGGAGGGATCAGCCCCAGCATTTT. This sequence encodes CASSQQGRDQPQHF.

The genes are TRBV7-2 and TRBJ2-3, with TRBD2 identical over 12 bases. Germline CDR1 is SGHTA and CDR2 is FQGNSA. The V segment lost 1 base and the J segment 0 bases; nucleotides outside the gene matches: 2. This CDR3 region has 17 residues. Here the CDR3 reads CASSLGLAGGSTDTQYF. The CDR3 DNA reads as TGTGCCAGCAGCTTAGGCCTAGCGGGGGGGAGCACAGATACGCAGTATTTT.

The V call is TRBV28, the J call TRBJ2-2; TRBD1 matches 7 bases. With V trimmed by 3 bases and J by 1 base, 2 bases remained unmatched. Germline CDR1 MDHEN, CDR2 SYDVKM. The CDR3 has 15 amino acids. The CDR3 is CASSFWTGNTGELFF. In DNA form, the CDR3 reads TGTGCCAGCAGTTTTTGGACAGGGAACACCGGGGAGCTGTTTTTT.